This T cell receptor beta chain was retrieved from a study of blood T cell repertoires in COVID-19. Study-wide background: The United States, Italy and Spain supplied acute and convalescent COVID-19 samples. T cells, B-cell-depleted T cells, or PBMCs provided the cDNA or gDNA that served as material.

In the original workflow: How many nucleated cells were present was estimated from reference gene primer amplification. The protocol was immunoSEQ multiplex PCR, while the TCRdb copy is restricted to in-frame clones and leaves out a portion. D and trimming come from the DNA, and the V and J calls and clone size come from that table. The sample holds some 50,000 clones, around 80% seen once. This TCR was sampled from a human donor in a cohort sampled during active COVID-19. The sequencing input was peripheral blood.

This CDR3 reads CASSPFSPGGNSPLHF. The DNA for the CDR3 is TGTGCCAGCTCACCATTCAGCCCCGGGGGTAATTCACCCCTCCACTTT. The V call is TRBV18, the J call TRBJ1-6, with D tentatively TRBD1 (5 bases). The CDR3 has 16 amino acids. Trimming removed 2 bases at V and 6 bases at J, with 14 bases between. Germline V gene data show CDR1 as KGHSH and CDR2 as LQKENI.